Below, 28 T cell receptor beta chains from the same sample are listed, as sequenced in a study of T cell repertoires in aging, cancer and after chemotherapy. TRB rearrangements spanning V, D and J were amplified using mixed TRB-A/B primers. TCRdb re-analysed the multiplex PCR reads in MiXCR, keeping a single row per CDR3 protein. The table has over 8,500 distinct CDR3 sequences, less than 55% seen once. Peripheral blood genomic DNA, not sorted cells or RNA, was the template. The sequenced sample was blood. Source of these receptors: a human donor in good health.

The chain combines TRBV7-2 with TRBJ1-5; D not certain. The germline V gene has CDR1 SGHTA and CDR2 FQGNSA. Deletions cut 5 bases from V and 4 bases from J, with 12 bases between. This CDR3 is 14 amino acids long. The CDR3 nucleotides are TGTGCCAGCAGCGCCCGTGGCGGTAATCAGCCCCAGCATTTT. It encodes CASSARGGNQPQHF.

The chain employs TRBV6-5 and TRBJ1-5, with 7 bases matching TRBD1. The CDR3 totals 13 residues. Germline V lookup: CDR1 MNHEY, CDR2 SVGAGI. With V trimmed by 9 bases and J by 4 bases, 6 bases remained unmatched. The CDR3 DNA sequence: TGTGCCAGTAGCCCGGACAGGAATCAGCCCCAGCATTTT. Its translation: CASSPDRNQPQHF.

There are a few counts of this clonotype. V usage is TRBV28 and J usage is TRBJ2-7, with 10 bases matching TRBD1. The CDR3 is 14 residues long. The germline CDR1 and CDR2 sequences are MDHEN and SYDVKM. Trimming cost V 1 base and J 6 bases; bases outside gene matches: 3. The DNA of the CDR3 is TGTGCCAGCAGTTTATTAGGACAGGGGGGCGAGCAGTACTTC. Its protein product is CASSLLGQGGEQYF. The full variable domain, rest sourced from reference TRBV28 and TRBJ2-7, is DVKVTQSSRYLVKRTGEKVFLECVQDMDHENMFWYRQDPGLGLRLIYFSYDVKMKEKGDIPEGYSVSREKKERFSLILESASTNQTSMYLCASSLLGQGGEQYFGPGTRLTVT.

This clonotype appeared a single time. The J gene is TRBJ2-7, the V gene TRBV24-1; TRBD1 aligns across 9 bases. The V gene's germline CDR1 is KGHDR and CDR2 SFDVKD. The V and J ends lost 4 bases and 2 bases, in that order; junction bases with no gene match: 14. The CDR3 is 18 amino acids. CDR3 coding DNA: TGTGCCACCAGTGACCCAAATGGGGCACAGGGGGCTGCCTACGAGCAGTACTTC. It codes for CATSDPNGAQGAAYEQYF.

The chain employs TRBV29-1 and TRBJ1-1; D is possibly TRBD1 (6 bases). Germline CDR1 and CDR2: SQVTM and ANQGSEA. With 4 bases removed from V and 8 bases from J, the gap between germline ends came to 8 bases. The CDR3 length is 10 residues. The CDR3 protein is CSVADREAFF. DNA for the CDR3: TGCAGCGTTGCTGACAGGGAAGCTTTCTTT.

This clonotype was seen a few times. The gene calls are TRBV6-5 and TRBJ1-5; D is possibly TRBD1 (5 bases). The germline V gene encodes CDR1 MNHEY and CDR2 SVGAGI. The CDR3 spans 13 residues. The V and J ends lost 0 bases and 9 bases respectively, with 9 bases between them. The CDR3 reads CASSYSWDGPQHF. CDR3 in DNA: TGTGCCAGCAGTTACTCTTGGGACGGGCCCCAGCATTTT.

The chain is built from TRBV7-2 and TRBJ1-3, with 7 bases fitting TRBD1. Germline loops: CDR1 SGHTA, CDR2 FQGNSA. The CDR3 has 15 amino acids. V trimming: 2 bases; J trimming: 2 bases; junction bases outside the gene matches: 3. The CDR3 loop reads CASSLYRGTGNTIYF. For the CDR3, the DNA is TGTGCCAGCAGCTTATACAGGGGAACTGGAAACACCATATATTTT.

The rearrangement joins TRBV20-1 to TRBJ1-2; 7 bases match TRBD1. V gave up 6 bases and J gave up 1 base; unmatched junction bases: 5. CDR1 is DFQATT and CDR2 is SNEGSKA in the germline V gene (reference sequence). The CDR3 runs 13 residues. The CDR3 here is CSAPGQHNYGYTF. CDR3 DNA: TGCAGTGCCCCGGGACAGCATAACTATGGCTACACCTTC.

By proportion, this clonotype is medium-sized. The J gene is TRBJ1-5, the V gene TRBV30; tentative D call: TRBD1 (5 bases). The CDR3 has 12 amino acids. The germline V gene encodes CDR1 GTSNPN and CDR2 SVGIG (reference sequence). The germline V and J ends were trimmed by 4 bases and 7 bases, with 11 bases remaining between them. CDR3: CAWKQDRQPQHF. The CDR3 DNA is TGTGCCTGGAAGCAAGACAGACAGCCCCAGCATTTT.

The chain links TRBV24-1 to TRBJ2-7, with D perhaps matching TRBD1 or TRBD2 (5 bases each). There are 15 residues in the CDR3. Germline V gene data show CDR1 as KGHDR and CDR2 as SFDVKD. V lost 3 bases to trimming and J lost 2 bases, with 13 bases between them. Written as DNA, the CDR3 is TGTGCCACCAGTGATCACTCGGGGCCCCCCTACGAGCAGTACTTC. Translating gives CATSDHSGPPYEQYF.

The chain employs TRBV6-6 and TRBJ2-3, with 11 bases identical to TRBD2. Trimming cost V 2 bases and J 2 bases; bases outside gene matches: 9. CDR1 and CDR2 (germline): MNHNY, SVGAGI (reference sequence). The CDR3 has 18 residues. CDR3 protein: CASSYPISGRAITDTQYF. The CDR3 bases are TGTGCCAGCAGTTACCCCATTAGCGGGAGGGCGATCACAGATACGCAGTATTTT.

The genes are TRBV11-1 and TRBJ1-2; D not resolved. CDR1 is SGHAT, CDR2 FQDESV, per germline (reference sequence). V dropped 5 bases and J dropped 7 bases, with 8 bases sitting between them. This CDR3 region has 11 residues. CDR3 region: CASSPMGGYTF. As DNA, the CDR3 is TGTGCCAGCAGCCCCATGGGTGGCTACACCTTC.

This clonotype has more than one count but fewer than ten. The rearrangement uses TRBV6-2 or TRBV6-3 and TRBJ1-5; TRBD1 agrees at 9 bases. This CDR3 comprises 15 residues. V trimming: 2 bases; J trimming: 4 bases; junction bases outside the gene matches: 3. The germline V gene has CDR1 MNHEY and CDR2 SVGEGT. This CDR3 reads CASSYRDRVNQPQHF. CDR3 coding DNA: TGTGCCAGCAGTTACCGGGACAGGGTTAATCAGCCCCAGCATTTT.

The chain links TRBV19 to TRBJ2-5; no firm D call. V lost 3 bases and J lost 4, with 6 bases in between. Germline values: CDR1 LNHDA, CDR2 SQIVND (reference sequence). CDR3 length equals 12 residues. In nucleotides, the CDR3 is TGTGCCAGTAGTATCAAGGGAGAGACCCAGTACTTC. Amino acid sequence: CASSIKGETQYF.

The chain uses TRBV20-1 and TRBJ1-5; TRBD1 might be the D (6 bases). The germline CDR1 and CDR2 sequences are DFQATT and SNEGSKA (reference sequence). The CDR3 loop spans 16 amino acids. Trimming removed 6 bases at V and 0 bases at J, with 18 bases between. CDR3 in DNA: TGCAGTGCAACCAAACAGGGATCTTATAGCAATCAGCCCCAGCATTTT. Its translation: CSATKQGSYSNQPQHF.

V and J are TRBV28 and TRBJ2-5; weak D call: TRBD1 (7 bases). The length of the CDR3 is 17 residues. Germline values: CDR1 MDHEN, CDR2 SYDVKM. The V end lost 2 bases, the J end lost 1 base, and 17 bases lay between the germline ends. CDR3 sequence (DNA): TGTGCCAGCAGTTTAGACAGGTGGCGGGACAGCCAAGAGACCCAGTACTTC. This gives the protein CASSLDRWRDSQETQYF.

The rearrangement uses TRBV20-1 and TRBJ2-7, with TRBD2 as a possible D gene (6 bases). Germline values: CDR1 DFQATT, CDR2 SNEGSKA (reference sequence). This CDR3 spans 15 amino acids. The germline V and J ends were trimmed by 3 bases and 6 bases, with 21 bases remaining between them. CDR3 region: CSAREPRRLDFEQYF. CDR3 DNA: TGCAGTGCTAGGGAACCCCGGAGACTAGATTTCGAGCAGTACTTC.

V and J are TRBV6-5 and TRBJ2-7; TRBD2 matches at 10 bases. The ends lost 4 bases at V and 6 bases at J; junction bases unmatched: 6. CDR1 is MNHEY and CDR2 is SVGAGI in the germline V gene. This CDR3 has 14 residues. The CDR3 DNA follows: TGTGCCAGCAGTTCATGGACTAGCGGCAGCGAGCAGTACTTC. This sequence encodes CASSSWTSGSEQYF.

The chain employs TRBV20-1 and TRBJ1-2, with D uncertain. V lost 6 bases, J lost 3 bases, and 17 bases lay in between. Germline loops: CDR1 DFQATT, CDR2 SNEGSKA (reference sequence). This CDR3 has 14 residues. CDR3 amino acids: CSAPPISPYYGYTF. The CDR3 DNA sequence: TGCAGTGCGCCCCCCATCAGTCCCTACTATGGCTACACCTTC.

The sample holds a few counts of this clonotype. The V and J genes are TRBV6-5 and TRBJ1-6; D ambiguous. The CDR3 runs 15 residues. Trimming left V 5 bases short and J 6 bases short, with 14 bases between. Germline assignment: CDR1 MNHEY and CDR2 SVGAGI. CDR3 protein: CASSPTGLSNSPLHF. The CDR3 DNA reads TGTGCCAGCAGTCCCACCGGACTAAGTAATTCACCCCTCCACTTT.

This clonotype was counted only a few times. The CDR3 bases are TGTGCCATCAGTGAGACTAGCGGGAGGGCCGAACCCTACGAGCAGTACTTC. Translated, it gives CAISETSGRAEPYEQYF. The chain recombines TRBV10-3 with TRBJ2-7; 13 nucleotides line up with TRBD2. J was trimmed by 2 bases and V by 2 bases; bases with no gene match: 6. The CDR3 is made up of 17 amino acids. Looked up from germline, CDR1 is ENHRY and CDR2 is SYGVKD.

V and J are TRBV7-3 and TRBJ2-1; D tentatively fits TRBD1 or TRBD2 (5 bases each). This CDR3 contains 13 residues. Germline CDR1 reads SGHTA; CDR2 reads FQGTGA. V lost 4 bases and J 6 bases, leaving 10 bases between the germline ends. This chain's CDR3 is CASSSGTVNEQFF. The CDR3 DNA reads TGTGCCAGCAGCTCCGGGACGGTCAATGAGCAGTTCTTC.

This clonotype occurred a few times. The chain has TRBV6-5 and TRBJ1-5; D remains unclear. V was cut by 4 bases and J by 5 bases, with 9 bases left in between. CDR3 size: 13 residues. Germline V CDR1 and CDR2: MNHEY, SVGAGI. CDR3 DNA sequence: TGTGCCAGCAGTTTATACAGAGATCAGCCCCAGCATTTT. This gives the protein CASSLYRDQPQHF.

The chain recombines TRBV6-1 with TRBJ2-3, with D tentatively TRBD2 (6 bases). From germline, CDR1 is MNHNS and CDR2 SASEGT. Trimming took 6 bases from V and 1 from J, leaving 14 bases between them. The CDR3 covers 15 residues. This CDR3 reads CASSPWRGRTDTQYF. CDR3 nucleotide sequence: TGTGCCAGCAGCCCGTGGCGGGGCCGCACAGATACGCAGTATTTT.

The CDR3 DNA reads TGCGCCAGCAGCCCCGGGACAGGAGGTAACGAGCAGTACTTC. It yields the protein CASSPGTGGNEQYF. The chain couples TRBV5-1 to TRBJ2-7; TRBD1 aligns across 8 bases. The CDR3 is 14 amino acids. The germline V gene has CDR1 SGHRS and CDR2 YFSETQ. The trim removed 4 bases at V and 5 bases at J, leaving 8 bases unmatched.

This clonotype was found a few times. The rearrangement links TRBV30 to TRBJ1-6, with 9 bases aligning to TRBD1. V dropped 4 bases and J dropped 7; count of bases not matched to a gene: 5. Germline CDR1 is GTSNPN and CDR2 is SVGIG (reference sequence). This CDR3 region has 14 residues. The CDR3 DNA sequence: TGTGCCTGGACCTTTGACAGGGGGAATTCACCCCTCCACTTT. Amino acid sequence: CAWTFDRGNSPLHF.

This clonotype appeared a few times. This chain joins TRBV5-5 and TRBJ1-3; no clear D gene. CDR3 length: 12 residues. Germline values: CDR1 SGHKS, CDR2 YYEKEE (reference sequence). Trimming left V 4 bases short and J 0 bases short, with 2 bases between. The CDR3 DNA sequence: TGTGCCAGCAGCGTCTCTGGAAACACCATATATTTT. Encoded protein: CASSVSGNTIYF. Full variable domain (outside the CDR3, taken from reference TRBV5-5 and TRBJ1-3): DAGVTQSPTHLIKTRGQQVTLRCSPISGHKSVSWYQQVLGQGPQFIFQYYEKEERGRGNFPDRFSARQFPNYSSELNVNALLLGDSALYLCASSVSGNTIYFGEGSWLTVV.

This clonotype has only a few counts. V is TRBV6-2 or TRBV6-3 and J is TRBJ1-1; D is possibly TRBD1 (5 bases). Germline assignment: CDR1 MNHEY and CDR2 SVGEGT. V lost 5 bases to trimming and J lost 0 bases, with 13 bases between them. CDR3 length equals 15 residues. In nucleotides, the CDR3 is TGTGCCAGCAGTGAAGGCCGGACAATGAACACTGAAGCTTTCTTT. As protein: CASSEGRTMNTEAFF.